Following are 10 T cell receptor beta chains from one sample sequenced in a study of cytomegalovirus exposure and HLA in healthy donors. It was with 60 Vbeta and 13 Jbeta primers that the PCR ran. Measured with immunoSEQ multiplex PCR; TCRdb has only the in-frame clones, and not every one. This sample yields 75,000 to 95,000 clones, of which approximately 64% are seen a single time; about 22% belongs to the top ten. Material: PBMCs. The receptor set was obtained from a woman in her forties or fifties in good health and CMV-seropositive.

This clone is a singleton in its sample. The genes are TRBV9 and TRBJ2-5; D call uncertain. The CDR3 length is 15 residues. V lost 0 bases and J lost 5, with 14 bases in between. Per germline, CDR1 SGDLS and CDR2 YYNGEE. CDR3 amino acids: CASSVGPQASETQYF. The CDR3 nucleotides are TGTGCCAGCAGCGTAGGTCCCCAAGCGAGCGAGACCCAGTACTTC.

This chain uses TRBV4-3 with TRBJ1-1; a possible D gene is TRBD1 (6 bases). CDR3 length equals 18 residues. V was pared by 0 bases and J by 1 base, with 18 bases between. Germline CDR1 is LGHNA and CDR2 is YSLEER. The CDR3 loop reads CASSQDRGGRGENTEAFF. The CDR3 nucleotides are TGCGCCAGCAGCCAAGATCGGGGGGGGCGCGGGGAGAACACTGAAGCTTTCTTT.

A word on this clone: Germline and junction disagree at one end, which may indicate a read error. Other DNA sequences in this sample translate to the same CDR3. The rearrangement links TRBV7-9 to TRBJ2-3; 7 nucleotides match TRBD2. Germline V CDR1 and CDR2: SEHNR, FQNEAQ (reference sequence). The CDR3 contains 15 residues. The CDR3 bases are TGTGCTAGCAGTCAAGTGAGCGGGGGCACAGATACGCAGTATTTT. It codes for CASSQVSGGTDTQYF.

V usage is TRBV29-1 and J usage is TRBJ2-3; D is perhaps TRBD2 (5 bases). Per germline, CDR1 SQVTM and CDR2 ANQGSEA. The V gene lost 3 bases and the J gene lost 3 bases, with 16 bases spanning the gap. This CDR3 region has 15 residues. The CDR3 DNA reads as TGCAGCGTTGAGATGCTAGTGGGGAGAACAGATACGCAGTATTTT. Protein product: CSVEMLVGRTDTQYF.

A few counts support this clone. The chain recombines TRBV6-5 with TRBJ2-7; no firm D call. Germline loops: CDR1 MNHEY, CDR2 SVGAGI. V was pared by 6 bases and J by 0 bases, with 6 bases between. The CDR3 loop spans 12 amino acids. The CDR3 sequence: CASSDISYEQYF. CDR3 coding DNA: TGTGCCAGCAGCGACATCTCCTACGAGCAGTACTTC.

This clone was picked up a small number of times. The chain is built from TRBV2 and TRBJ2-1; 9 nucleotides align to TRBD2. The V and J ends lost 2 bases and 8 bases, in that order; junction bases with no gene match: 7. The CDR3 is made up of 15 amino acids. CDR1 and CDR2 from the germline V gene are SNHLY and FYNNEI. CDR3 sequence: CASSERRRGGHEQFF. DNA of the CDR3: TGTGCCAGCAGTGAAAGGCGGCGGGGGGGCCATGAGCAGTTCTTC.

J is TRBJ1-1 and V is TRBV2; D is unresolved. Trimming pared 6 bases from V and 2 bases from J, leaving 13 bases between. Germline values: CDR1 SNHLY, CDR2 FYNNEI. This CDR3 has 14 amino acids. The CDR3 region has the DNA TGTGCCAGCAGAGAGGGCAGAACCAACACTGAAGCTTTCTTT. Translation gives CASREGRTNTEAFF.

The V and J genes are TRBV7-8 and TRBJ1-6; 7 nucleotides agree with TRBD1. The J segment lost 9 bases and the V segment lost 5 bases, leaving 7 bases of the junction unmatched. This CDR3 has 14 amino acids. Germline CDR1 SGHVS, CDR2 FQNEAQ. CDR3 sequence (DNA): TGTGCCAGCAGCAGACAGGGAGGACTTTCACCCCTCCACTTT. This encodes CASSRQGGLSPLHF.

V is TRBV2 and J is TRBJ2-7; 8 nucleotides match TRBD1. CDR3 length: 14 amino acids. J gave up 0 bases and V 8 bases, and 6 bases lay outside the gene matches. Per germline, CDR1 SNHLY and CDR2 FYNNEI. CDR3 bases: TGTGCCAGCCTTGGACAGGGAAGCTCCTACGAGCAGTACTTC. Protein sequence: CASLGQGSSYEQYF.

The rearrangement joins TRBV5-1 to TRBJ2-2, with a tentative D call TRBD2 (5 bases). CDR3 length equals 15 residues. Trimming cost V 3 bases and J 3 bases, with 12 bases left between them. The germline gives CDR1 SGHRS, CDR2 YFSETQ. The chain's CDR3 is CASSSTGVDTGELFF. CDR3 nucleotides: TGCGCCAGCAGCTCGACCGGGGTCGACACCGGGGAGCTGTTTTTT.